The rows below give T cell receptor beta chains drawn from one sample of a study of T-cell memory formation after mild COVID-19. TCRdb independently ran MiXCR on the 5' RACE reads; one entry per CDR3 protein. In the table there are 450,000 to 700,000 distinct CDR3 sequences, about a sixth of which are singletons. Sequencing was carried out using PBMCs or a T cell subset sorted from them (not recorded which). These receptors came from an adult woman who had mild COVID-19 (a few samples of this study predate the infection). Cell type and time point are not known. CDR3s include the opening cysteine and the closing phenylalanine or tryptophan. The D gene is left open where the match is weak. Only part of the rows carry a size: once, few, many, or a class if the clone is expanded.

TRBD2 few TRBJ2-7 TRBV6-2/TRBV6-3 CASSYSETSGSYEQYF TGTGCCAGCAGTTACTCCGAGACTAGCGGGAGCTACGAGCAGTACTTC
- - TRBJ1-5 TRBV29-1 CSANWQPQPQHF TGCAGCGCCAATTGGCAACCCCAGCCCCAGCATTTT
- - TRBJ2-2 TRBV11-3 CASSPRRGRSGELFF TGTGCCAGCAGCCCCCGGAGGGGGAGGTCCGGGGAGCTGTTTTTT
- - TRBJ1-5 TRBV5-1 CASSLGANGPQHF TGCGCCAGCAGCTTGGGAGCAAATGGGCCCCAGCATTTT
TRBD1 few TRBJ2-3 TRBV5-1 CASSSQGAADTQYF TGCGCCAGCAGCTCACAGGGGGCGGCAGATACGCAGTATTTT
- few TRBJ2-3 TRBV10-3 CAISETVIPSTDTQYF TGTGCCATCAGTGAAACGGTAATTCCCAGCACAGATACGCAGTATTTT
- - TRBJ2-1 TRBV7-9 CASTSSVLLVGDNSEQFF TGTGCCAGCACCAGCTCGGTACTTCTGGTAGGGGACAATTCTGAGCAGTTCTTC
- few TRBJ2-7 TRBV3-1 CASSQVPRGSYEQYF TGTGCCAGCAGCCAAGTCCCGAGGGGCTCCTACGAGCAGTACTTC
TRBD1 - TRBJ2-7 TRBV27 CASSLWRQGNEQYF TGTGCCAGCAGTTTATGGCGACAGGGGAACGAGCAGTACTTC
- few TRBJ1-2 TRBV12-3/TRBV12-4 CASSLARQDLSGYTF TGTGCCAGCAGTTTAGCTAGGCAAGACTTGTCCGGCTACACCTTC
- - TRBJ2-1 TRBV12-3/TRBV12-4 CASTLGVYNEQFF TGTGCCAGCACCCTAGGAGTTTACAATGAGCAGTTCTTC
- few TRBJ2-3 TRBV11-3 CASSLAGPNPDTQYF TGTGCCAGCAGCTTAGCGGGACCAAATCCAGATACGCAGTATTTT
TRBD2 - TRBJ2-1 TRBV20-1 CSAIAGGFNNEQFF TGCAGTGCTATTGCGGGGGGATTCAACAATGAGCAGTTCTTC
TRBD1 - TRBJ2-6 TRBV5-1 CASSHAIAGGLGGANVLTF TGCGCCAGCAGCCACGCAATCGCAGGGGGCCTGGGTGGGGCCAACGTCCTGACTTTC
- few TRBJ2-5 TRBV9 CASSAPSLEETQYF TGTGCCAGCAGCGCACCCTCCCTCGAGGAGACCCAGTACTTC
- - TRBJ1-5 TRBV19 CASSIAITVNQPQHF TGTGCCAGTAGTATAGCCATAACAGTCAATCAGCCCCAGCATTTT
- few TRBJ1-2 TRBV29-1 CSVEQGYLNYGYTF TGCAGCGTTGAACAGGGCTACCTTAACTATGGCTACACCTTC
- few TRBJ2-5 TRBV2 CAILIPGSGETQYF TGTGCCATACTCATTCCAGGGTCCGGTGAGACCCAGTACTTC
- - TRBJ2-1 TRBV4-3 CASSQERVAYNEQFF TGCGCCAGCAGCCAAGAGCGGGTCGCGTACAATGAGCAGTTCTTC
- - TRBJ1-2 TRBV27 CASSLGGRSNYGYTF TGTGCCAGCAGTTTGGGGGGAAGAAGTAACTATGGCTACACCTTC
TRBD2 many TRBJ2-7 TRBV15 CATSTGLADEQYF TGTGCCACCAGCACGGGACTAGCCGACGAGCAGTACTTC
- few TRBJ1-5 TRBV4-1 CASSQDEDTNQPQHF TGCGCCAGCAGCCAAGATGAGGATACCAATCAGCCCCAGCATTTT
- few TRBJ2-7 TRBV7-9 CASSLFSGTYEQYF TGTGCCAGCAGCTTATTTTCGGGTACCTACGAGCAGTACTTC
- - TRBJ2-3 TRBV5-6 CASSLSPGTYTDTQYF TGTGCCAGCAGCTTGTCTCCCGGGACTTACACAGATACGCAGTATTTT
- few TRBJ2-6 TRBV7-2 CASSYRVGGANVLTF TGTGCCAGCAGCTACAGGGTGGGAGGGGCCAACGTCCTGACTTTC
- - TRBJ1-1 TRBV20-1 CSVTRTFRDTEAFF TGCAGTGTCACGAGAACATTCAGGGACACTGAAGCTTTCTTT
TRBD2 few TRBJ2-1 TRBV5-6 CASSPGLAGYEQFF TGTGCCAGCAGCCCGGGGCTAGCGGGATATGAGCAGTTCTTC
TRBD1 few TRBJ1-5 TRBV20-1 CSARGDSYSNQPQHF TGCAGTGCTAGAGGGGACAGTTATAGCAATCAGCCCCAGCATTTT
TRBD1 few TRBJ1-2 TRBV30 CAWSRGQPGSGYTF TGTGCCTGGAGTAGGGGACAGCCCGGGTCGGGCTACACCTTC
TRBD2 - TRBJ2-3 TRBV30 CAWSVPSLAGSTDTQYF TGTGCCTGGAGTGTACCCTCCCTAGCGGGGAGCACAGATACGCAGTATTTT
TRBD1 few TRBJ1-4 TRBV7-2 CASSYDREVAKLFF TGTGCCAGCAGCTACGACAGGGAGGTAGCAAAACTGTTTTTT
- few TRBJ2-1 TRBV24-1 CATSVLGRNEQFF TGTGCCACCAGTGTGTTGGGTCGAAATGAGCAGTTCTTC
- - TRBJ2-1 TRBV9 CASSPSVGYNEQFF TGTGCCAGCAGCCCTAGCGTGGGGTACAATGAGCAGTTCTTC
- many TRBJ1-2 TRBV5-1 CASSLWGNGYTF TGCGCCAGCAGCTTGTGGGGTAATGGCTACACCTTC
- - TRBJ1-1 TRBV20-1 CSARGAMNTEAFF TGCAGTGCTAGGGGGGCAATGAACACTGAAGCTTTCTTT
- - TRBJ1-1 TRBV7-3 CASRKRGTMAFF TGTGCCAGCAGAAAAAGAGGGACAATGGCTTTCTTT
- - TRBJ1-1 TRBV12-3/TRBV12-4 CASSLYVTETLEAFF TGTGCCAGCAGTTTATACGTCACAGAGACGCTTGAAGCTTTCTTT
- - TRBJ1-2 TRBV19 CASISFYGYTF TGTGCCAGTATTTCTTTCTATGGCTACACCTTC
TRBD1 many TRBJ2-3 TRBV6-1 CASVRDRGPETQYF TGTGCCAGCGTAAGGGACAGGGGCCCTGAGACGCAGTATTTT
- - TRBJ1-2 TRBV4-1 CASSQENGGGYTF TGCGCCAGCAGCCAAGAAAACGGCGGTGGCTACACCTTC
- - TRBJ2-2 TRBV5-8 CASSLGGTVNTGELFF TGTGCCAGCAGCTTAGGGGGGACCGTGAACACCGGGGAGCTGTTTTTT
TRBD1 - TRBJ1-1 TRBV12-3/TRBV12-4 CASSSGQGLQAFF TGTGCCAGCAGTTCAGGACAGGGTTTGCAAGCTTTCTTT
- once TRBJ2-3 TRBV11-3 CASSPLENIDTQYF TGTGCCAGCAGCCCACTAGAAAATATAGATACGCAGTATTTT
TRBD1 few TRBJ1-6 TRBV9 CASSVQRQGAGGSPLHF TGTGCCAGCAGCGTACAAAGACAGGGGGCAGGAGGGTCACCCCTCCACTTT
TRBD1 few TRBJ1-2 TRBV27 CASSSDRGYGYTF TGTGCCAGCAGTTCGGACAGGGGGTATGGCTACACCTTC
- few TRBJ1-1 TRBV15 CATSRGGTGTEAFF TGTGCCACCAGCAGAGGGGGGACGGGAACTGAAGCTTTCTTT
- - TRBJ2-2 TRBV7-3 CASSFAGTNTGELFF TGTGCCAGCAGCTTTGCGGGGACGAACACCGGGGAGCTGTTTTTT
- few TRBJ2-1 TRBV11-2 CASSLTGTSYNEQFF TGTGCCAGCAGCCTAACCGGGACCTCCTACAATGAGCAGTTCTTC
- - TRBJ2-7 TRBV7-9 CASSLSRWEQYF TGTGCCAGCAGCTTATCCCGATGGGAGCAGTACTTC
- - TRBJ1-2 TRBV29-1 CSVEGALNGYTF TGCAGCGTTGAAGGTGCCTTGAATGGCTACACCTTC
- many TRBJ2-3 TRBV24-1 CATSDRTPSDRDTQYF TGTGCCACCAGTGACCGTACCCCTTCGGACAGAGATACGCAGTATTTT
TRBD2 few TRBJ2-7 TRBV2 CASSFRTSGRAVESREQYF TGTGCCAGCAGTTTCCGGACTAGCGGGAGGGCCGTCGAATCTCGCGAGCAGTACTTC
TRBD2 - TRBJ2-1 TRBV3-1 CASSQVGLAGVAFF TGTGCCAGCAGCCAAGTCGGCCTAGCGGGAGTCGCGTTCTTC
TRBD2 few TRBJ2-1 TRBV28 CASSPEASGGSDEQFF TGTGCCAGCAGCCCCGAGGCTAGCGGGGGGTCGGATGAGCAGTTCTTC
- few TRBJ1-2 TRBV4-2 CASSQDRGSYTF TGTGCCAGCAGCCAAGACAGAGGGAGCTACACCTTC